The present entry profiles one TCR beta chain with its context. Its antigen is still unknown. This record belongs to a study of T cell responses to AZD1222 COVID-19 vaccine. Study results and caveats: Most donors were white British, females outnumbered males, and clonal diversity was possibly underestimated.

The V and J ends lost 1 base and 5 bases, in that order; junction bases with no gene match: 7. Germline V gene data show CDR1 as SGHAT and CDR2 as FQNNGV. The CDR3 covers 15 residues. The table came from immunoSEQ multiplex PCR; TCRdb's copy has only in-frame clones and leaves some out. The table includes roughly 98,000 clones, more than 80% detected once. The input for sequencing was peripheral blood, taken on day 0 of AZD1222 vaccination. The chain combines TRBV11-2 with TRBJ2-5; 7 nucleotides agree with TRBD1. This receptor was identified in an adult in good health. CDR3 residues: CASSLARGGPETQYF. The CDR3 bases are TGTGCCAGCAGCTTAGCGCGAGGGGGCCCCGAGACCCAGTACTTC.